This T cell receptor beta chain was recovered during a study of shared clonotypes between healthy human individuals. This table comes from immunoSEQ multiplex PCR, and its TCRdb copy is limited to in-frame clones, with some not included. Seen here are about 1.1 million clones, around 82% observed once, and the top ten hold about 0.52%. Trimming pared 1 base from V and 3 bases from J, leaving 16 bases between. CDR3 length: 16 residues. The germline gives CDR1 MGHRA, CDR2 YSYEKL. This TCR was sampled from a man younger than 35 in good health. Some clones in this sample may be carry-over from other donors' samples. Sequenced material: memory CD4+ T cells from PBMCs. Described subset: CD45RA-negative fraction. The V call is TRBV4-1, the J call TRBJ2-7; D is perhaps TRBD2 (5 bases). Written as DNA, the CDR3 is TGCGCCAGCAGCCAAGTCCCGGGGAGCGCTGGCTACGAGCAGTACTTC. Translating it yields CASSQVPGSAGYEQYF.